This TCR beta chain was sequenced for a study of T-cell reconstitution after alpha-beta-depleted transplantation in children. Study observations and caveats: About two months after transplant, alpha-beta T cells reportedly came from several hundred expanded graft clones. One year post-transplant, T-cell counts and diversity were largely derived from T cells produced anew. In some patients, recipient T cells and intrathymic progenitors surviving conditioning explained high day-60 diversity.

Preparation of the TCRbeta library was carried out with unique molecular identifiers. From the PCR reads, TCRdb called clonotypes with MiXCR, one entry per CDR3 protein. The sample consists of 250,000 or so distinct CDR3 sequences, roughly a quarter of them appearing once. Comments on this clonotype: Its antigen is still unknown.

Germline-derived CDR1 and CDR2 are DFQATT and SNEGSKA (reference sequence). The CDR3 sequence is 17 residues long. V dropped 2 bases and J dropped 3 bases, with 20 bases sitting between them. This specimen was PBMCs, mostly from graft donor cells, taken 360 days after TCRalphabeta/CD19-depleted stem cell transplant. The V gene is TRBV20-1, the J gene TRBJ1-3, with D possibly being TRBD1 (6 bases). The receptor was derived from a female patient aged 2-10 years who had a stem cell transplant for congenital amegakaryocytic thrombocytopenia, so the T cells may come from the graft donor. This CDR3 reads CSARRITGKGYGNTIYF. The CDR3 DNA sequence: TGCAGTGCTAGACGTATCACAGGGAAAGGGTATGGAAACACCATATATTTT.